This TCR beta chain derives from a study of cytomegalovirus exposure and HLA in healthy donors. Study in general: Counted in an early data release were roughly 87 million unique TCRs from HLA-typed donors. Study observations and caveats: A classifier reportedly called cytomegalovirus status with high sensitivity and specificity. Most TCR sequences were rare, but some public TCRs occurred in many donors. Relative to the approximately 680-donor mean, N-insertions were reportedly fewer in an Asian-associated ancestry cluster in a later analysis.

On this clone itself: Its antigen is undetermined.

13 Jbeta primers and 60 Vbeta primers were used for the PCR. Profiling relied on immunoSEQ multiplex PCR, and the TCRdb table lists in-frame clones only, not all of them. The sample consists of about 120,000 clones, around 80% of them appearing once. The TCR sequence derives from a woman aged 18-30 years in good health and CMV-seronegative. Sequenced input: PBMCs.

The DNA for the CDR3 is TGTGCCAGCAGCCCTACGGGAGGCTCCTACAATGAGCAGTTCTTC. Translated, it gives CASSPTGGSYNEQFF. The genes are TRBV11-3 and TRBJ2-1, with TRBD2 matching 7 bases. CDR3 length: 15 residues. Looked up from germline, CDR1 is SGHNT and CDR2 is YENEEA. The ends lost 5 bases at V and 0 bases at J; junction bases unmatched: 4.